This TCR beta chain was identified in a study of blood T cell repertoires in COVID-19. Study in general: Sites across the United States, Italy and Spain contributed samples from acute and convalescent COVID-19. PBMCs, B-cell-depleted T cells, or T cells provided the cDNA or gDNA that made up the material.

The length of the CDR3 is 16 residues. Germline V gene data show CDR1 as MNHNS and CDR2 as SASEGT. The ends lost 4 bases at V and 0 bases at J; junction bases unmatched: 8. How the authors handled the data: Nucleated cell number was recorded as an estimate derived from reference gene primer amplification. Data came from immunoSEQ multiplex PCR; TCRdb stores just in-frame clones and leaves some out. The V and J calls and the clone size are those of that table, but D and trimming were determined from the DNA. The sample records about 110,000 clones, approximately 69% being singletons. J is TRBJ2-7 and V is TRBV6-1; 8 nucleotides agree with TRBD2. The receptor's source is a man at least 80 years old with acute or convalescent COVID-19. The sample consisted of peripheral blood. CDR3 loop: CASSGPELAGSYEQYF. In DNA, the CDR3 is TGTGCCAGCAGTGGGCCAGAGCTAGCGGGCTCCTACGAGCAGTACTTC.